The entry below describes one T cell receptor beta chain. The CDR3 covers 18 residues. V gave up 2 bases and J gave up 0 bases, with 20 bases separating them. CDR1 is SGHRS, CDR2 YFSETQ, per germline. The study ran its PCR with 60 Vbeta and 13 Jbeta primers. Clones were read by immunoSEQ multiplex PCR, and TCRdb kept only the in-frame ones, dropping some. The sample data list about 41,000 clones. This sample is part of a study of cytomegalovirus exposure and HLA in healthy donors. The genes are TRBV5-1 and TRBJ1-1, with D unclear. Sample: PBMCs. This clonotype originated in a man aged 25-45 years in good health and CMV-seronegative. CDR3 DNA sequence: TGCGCCAGCAGCTTCAGCTTTCAGGTTAATCTCATGAACACTGAAGCTTTCTTT. It translates to CASSFSFQVNLMNTEAFF.